The 20 T cell receptor beta chains below were found in one sample sequenced in a study of beta chain features in type 1 diabetes. Points from the study as a whole: Moderate yet significant TCRB CDR3 shortening was seen in Type 1 diabetes patients in all four CD4+ subsets.

Reverse transcribing all isolated RNA meant expressed TCRB transcripts were sequenced. Assay used: immunoSEQ multiplex PCR; TCRdb lists only in-frame clones, some missing. The sample consists of just under 150,000 clones, around an eighth of them appearing once. Antigen specificity for these receptors is unknown. Sequences were obtained from central memory CD4+ T cells from blood. All receptors come from a man in his late teens or twenties with type 1 diabetes.

This clone was seen more than once but under ten times. This chain links TRBV7-2 with TRBJ2-7, with D perhaps matching TRBD1 or TRBD2 (5 bases each). Per germline, CDR1 SGHTA and CDR2 FQGNSA. The CDR3 totals 14 residues. Trimming cost V 3 bases and J 2 bases, with 11 bases left between them. CDR3 DNA: TGTGCCAGCAGCTTTGGGGACCGCACCTACGAGCAGTACTTC. Translated, it gives CASSFGDRTYEQYF. The variable domain in full, with the rest retrieved from reference TRBV7-2 and TRBJ2-7, is GAGVSQSPSNKVTEKGKDVELRCDPISGHTALYWYRQSLGQGLEFLIYFQGNSAPDKSGLPSDRFSAERTGGSVSTLTIQRTQQEDSAVYLCASSFGDRTYEQYFGPGTRLTVT.

V is TRBV11-3 and J is TRBJ2-7; no firm D call. CDR1 is SGHNT and CDR2 is YENEEA in the germline V gene. This CDR3 is 16 amino acids long. Trimming removed 0 bases from V and 1 base from J, with 13 bases in between. For the CDR3, the DNA is TGTGCCAGCAGCTTAGATCGCGAGGAATGGTCCTACGAGCAGTACTTC. Translated, it gives CASSLDREEWSYEQYF.

The chain couples TRBV20-1 to TRBJ2-7; no firm D call. Germline V gene sequence: CDR1 DFQATT, CDR2 SNEGSKA (reference sequence). The length of the CDR3 is 11 residues. With 6 bases removed from V and 5 bases from J, the gap between germline ends came to 11 bases. Written as DNA, the CDR3 is TGCAGTGCATGGGCGGCGGACGAGCAGTACTTC. This encodes CSAWAADEQYF.

The chain has TRBV5-4 and TRBJ1-2, with TRBD1 matching over 7 bases. The CDR3 has 14 amino acids. After removal of 2 bases from V and 8 bases from J, the junction contained 9 bases not matched to a gene. CDR1 is SGHNT, CDR2 YYREEE, per germline (reference sequence). In DNA form, the CDR3 reads TGTGCCAGCAGCTTAACGGGACAGCTGTACGGCTACACCTTC. This codes for CASSLTGQLYGYTF.

There are a few counts of this clone. The chain couples TRBV5-1 to TRBJ1-2; D is ambiguous. Trimming cost V 6 bases and J 1 base, with 10 bases left between them. This CDR3 is 13 amino acids long. Germline CDR1 reads SGHRS; CDR2 reads YFSETQ. This chain's CDR3 is CASTLGNNYGYTF. The CDR3 nucleotides read TGCGCCAGCACCCTCGGGAATAACTATGGCTACACCTTC. Together with reference TRBV5-1 and TRBJ1-2, the CDR3 gives the full variable domain: KAGVTQTPRYLIKTRGQQVTLSCSPISGHRSVSWYQQTPGQGLQFLFEYFSETQRNKGNFPGRFSGRQFSNSRSEMNVSTLELGDSALYLCASTLGNNYGYTFGSGTRLTVV.

This chain joins TRBV7-7 and TRBJ2-3; D perhaps matches TRBD2 (6 bases). V shed 4 bases and J shed 1 base, with 6 bases lying between them. The CDR3 loop spans 13 amino acids. The V gene's germline CDR1 is SSHAT and CDR2 FNYEAQ (reference sequence). The DNA of the CDR3 is TGTGCCAGCAGCTGGGGGGGCACAGATACGCAGTATTTT. Its translation is CASSWGGTDTQYF.

The chain carries TRBV19 and TRBJ2-2, with TRBD1 matching 9 bases. The CDR3 has 15 residues. The V segment lost 6 bases and the J segment 3 bases; nucleotides outside the gene matches: 5. Germline CDR1 LNHDA, CDR2 SQIVND (reference sequence). CDR3: CASRGQGTDTGELFF. DNA of the CDR3: TGTGCCAGTAGAGGACAGGGGACAGACACCGGGGAGCTGTTTTTT.

The table lists this clone with a few counts. The rearrangement uses TRBV2 and TRBJ1-5; D might be TRBD1 (6 bases). This CDR3 comprises 15 residues. The ends were cut back, 0 bases at V and 6 bases at J, with 12 bases in the middle. The germline V gene has CDR1 SNHLY and CDR2 FYNNEI. CDR3 loop: CASSEALGGGQPQHF. The CDR3, as DNA: TGTGCCAGCAGTGAAGCGCTGGGGGGCGGTCAGCCCCAGCATTTT.

The chain couples TRBV11-1 to TRBJ2-2, with a tentative D call TRBD2 (5 bases). The germline gives CDR1 SGHAT, CDR2 FQDESV (reference sequence). Deletions cut 5 bases from V and 4 bases from J, with 14 bases between. This CDR3 is 15 amino acids long. CDR3 in amino acids: CASSPGPRGTGELFF. The CDR3 coding sequence is TGTGCCAGCAGCCCGGGCCCCCGGGGCACCGGGGAGCTGTTTTTT.

This chain uses TRBV6-6 with TRBJ1-1; TRBD1 might be the D (6 bases). Trimming cost V 8 bases and J 1 base, with 11 bases left between them. CDR1 is MNHNY and CDR2 is SVGAGI in the germline V gene (reference sequence). This CDR3 contains 13 residues. CDR3 nucleotides: TGTGCCAGCTGTGGACAGCCGAACACTGAAGCTTTCTTT. It translates to CASCGQPNTEAFF.

This clone was observed a handful of times. The V gene is TRBV5-1, the J gene TRBJ2-7, with TRBD2 matching 11 bases. This CDR3 spans 16 amino acids. The V gene's germline CDR1 is SGHRS and CDR2 YFSETQ. Losses at the gene ends were 4 bases for V and 0 bases for J; bases not matched to a gene: 6. In DNA form, the CDR3 reads TGCGCCAGCAGCGGGACTAGCGGCCTTCTCTCCTACGAGCAGTACTTC. Protein product: CASSGTSGLLSYEQYF.

V is TRBV13 and J is TRBJ2-1; 9 bases map to TRBD1. V lost 1 base and J lost 8; bases outside the gene matches: 3. The CDR3 has 14 amino acids. The germline CDR1 and CDR2 sequences are PRHDT and FYEKMQ (reference sequence). The CDR3 DNA sequence: TGTGCCAGCAGCTTAGTACAGGGGGCCTATGAGCAGTTCTTC. This sequence encodes CASSLVQGAYEQFF.

The J gene is TRBJ2-7, the V gene TRBV30; 11 bases match TRBD1. The germline V gene encodes CDR1 GTSNPN and CDR2 SVGIG (reference sequence). The CDR3 runs 14 residues. The junction had 8 bases not matched to a gene; V was cut back by 3 bases and J by 7 bases. The CDR3 loop is CAWRVDRGHREQYF. In DNA, the CDR3 is TGTGCCTGGAGGGTGGACAGGGGGCATCGGGAGCAGTACTTC.

The gene calls are TRBV2 and TRBJ1-1; the D gene is possibly TRBD1 (6 bases). The CDR3 extends over 13 amino acids. CDR1 SNHLY and CDR2 FYNNEI come from the germline V gene. The V end was cut by 8 bases, the J end by 2 bases, with 12 bases between. As DNA, the CDR3 is TGTGCCAGCCTCCGACAGGAAAACACTGAAGCTTTCTTT. Amino acids: CASLRQENTEAFF.

The J gene is TRBJ2-5, the V gene TRBV5-1, with a tentative D call TRBD2 (5 bases). Per germline, CDR1 SGHRS and CDR2 YFSETQ. V was pared by 4 bases and J by 3 bases, with 13 bases between. The CDR3 spans 14 residues. The DNA of the CDR3 is TGCGCCAGCAGCACCGGGGTGGGGAAAGAGACCCAGTACTTC. This encodes CASSTGVGKETQYF.

The chain employs TRBV15 and TRBJ2-5; D is perhaps TRBD2 (7 bases). In germline, CDR1 is LNHNV, CDR2 YYDKDF (reference sequence). Trimming left V 5 bases short and J 4 bases short, with 14 bases between. The CDR3 is made up of 14 amino acids. CDR3 bases: TGTGCCACCAGCGGGCAGGGGAGGGCAGAGACCCAGTACTTC. Protein: CATSGQGRAETQYF.

This clone was found a few times. The chain has TRBV19 and TRBJ1-4; D gene ambiguous. The germline V and J ends were trimmed by 5 bases and 0 bases, with 13 bases remaining between them. In germline, CDR1 is LNHDA, CDR2 SQIVND (reference sequence). The CDR3 sequence is 16 residues long. Written as DNA, the CDR3 is TGTGCCAGTAGTTTCCGAAGCGGTGCAACTAATGAAAAACTGTTTTTT. Protein: CASSFRSGATNEKLFF.

The chain combines TRBV5-1 with TRBJ2-5; D is unclear. Trimming stripped 0 bases from V and 0 bases from J, with 9 bases between. The CDR3 totals 15 residues. Germline values: CDR1 SGHRS, CDR2 YFSETQ. The CDR3 DNA reads as TGCGCCAGCAGCTTGGGCCAGTCCTACCAAGAGACCCAGTACTTC. It is translated as CASSLGQSYQETQYF.

This clone was observed a handful of times. The V and J genes are TRBV2 and TRBJ2-3; TRBD2 aligns across 9 bases. CDR1 SNHLY and CDR2 FYNNEI come from the germline V gene. V lost 6 bases, J lost 0 bases, and 1 base stayed unmatched. This CDR3 is built from 14 residues. CDR3 sequence reads: CASRRGGSTDTQYF. The DNA of the CDR3 is TGTGCCAGCAGGCGGGGGGGGAGCACAGATACGCAGTATTTT. Full variable domain (outside the CDR3, taken from reference TRBV2 and TRBJ2-3): EPEVTQTPSHQVTQMGQEVILRCVPISNHLYFYWYRQILGQKVEFLVSFYNNEISEKSEIFDDQFSVERPDGSNFTLKIRSTKLEDSAMYFCASRRGGSTDTQYFGPGTRLTVL.

The J gene is TRBJ2-3, the V gene TRBV7-9; possible D gene TRBD1, 5 bases. V shed 5 bases and J shed 6 bases, with 21 bases lying between them. CDR1 and CDR2 (germline): SEHNR, FQNEAQ (reference sequence). This CDR3 is 16 amino acids long. CDR3 bases: TGTGCCAGCAGCCGACAGCAGGGCTCGCTCCATGATACGCAGTATTTT. Protein sequence: CASSRQQGSLHDTQYF.